The 12 T cell receptor beta chains listed next were all sequenced from one sample in a study of T cells after yellow fever vaccination. MiXCR was run by TCRdb on the 5' RACE reads, yielding one entry per CDR3 protein. The sample shows roughly 15,000 distinct CDR3 sequences, approximately 7% of them seen only once. Sequencing used PBMCs, either bulk or a sorted T-cell subset (CD4+, CD8+, memory, or dextramer-sorted; not recorded which), obtained on the day of the yellow fever booster vaccination. The receptors derive from a man aged 18 to 30 who received the YFV17D yellow fever vaccine.

In its sample, this clonotype was seen many times. The chain is built from TRBV2 and TRBJ2-1, with 10 nucleotides matching TRBD2. V lost 5 bases to trimming and J lost 9 bases; unmatched junction nucleotides: 4. Looked up from germline, CDR1 is SNHLY and CDR2 is FYNNEI. This CDR3 contains 13 residues. In DNA form, the CDR3 reads TGTGCCAGCAGTCCGGGACTAGCGTCTGAGCAGTTCTTC. It translates to CASSPGLASEQFF.

By its share, this clonotype is medium-sized. This chain joins TRBV5-1 and TRBJ1-5; a possible D gene is TRBD1 (5 bases). V lost 7 bases to trimming and J lost 2 bases, with 19 bases between them. The CDR3 totals 16 residues. Germline values: CDR1 SGHRS, CDR2 YFSETQ. DNA of the CDR3: TGCGCCAGCCGCCCCGGGGGGACGGCAGGCAATCAGCCCCAGCATTTT. This codes for CASRPGGTAGNQPQHF.

This clonotype has ten or more counts. V gene TRBV28 combines with J gene TRBJ2-1; 11 bases map to TRBD2. Germline V CDR1 and CDR2: MDHEN, SYDVKM. The length of the CDR3 is 15 residues. The junction had 10 bases not matched to a gene; V was cut back by 5 bases and J by 10 bases. CDR3: CASSVIAGGTWEQFF. The CDR3 DNA reads TGTGCCAGCAGTGTGATAGCGGGGGGGACATGGGAGCAGTTCTTC.

There are many counts of this clonotype. This rearrangement joins TRBV29-1 to TRBJ1-5; possible D gene TRBD1, 6 bases. Germline V gene lookup returns CDR1 SQVTM and CDR2 ANQGSEA. With 2 bases removed from V and 3 bases from J, the gap between germline ends came to 11 bases. The CDR3 has 14 residues. CDR3: CSVEYAGVNQPQHF. Here the CDR3 DNA reads TGCAGCGTTGAATATGCAGGGGTCAATCAGCCCCAGCATTTT.

There are many counts of this clonotype. The chain couples TRBV18 to TRBJ2-7, with D tentatively TRBD1 (6 bases). The germline CDR1 and CDR2 sequences are KGHSH and LQKENI. Deletions cut 6 bases from V and 4 bases from J, with 16 bases between. This CDR3 comprises 14 residues. For the CDR3, the DNA is TGTGCCAGCTCCCAGGGGAAAGACGGGTACGAGCAGTACGTC. Translation gives CASSQGKDGYEQYV.

This clonotype is judged medium-sized. The V call is TRBV4-3, the J call TRBJ2-5; TRBD2 matches at 8 bases. The trim removed 2 bases at V and 3 bases at J, leaving 2 bases unmatched. The CDR3 covers 14 residues. CDR1 and CDR2 (germline): LGHNA, YSLEER. The CDR3 DNA reads TGCGCCAGCAGCCAATTAGCGGGGAAAGAGACCCAGTACTTC. Amino acids: CASSQLAGKETQYF.

By sample fraction, this clonotype is medium-sized (0.01 to 0.1%). V usage is TRBV7-3 and J usage is TRBJ1-5, with D unresolved. Trimming cost V 4 bases and J 7 bases, with 11 bases left between them. CDR3 length equals 13 residues. The germline V gene has CDR1 SGHTA and CDR2 FQGTGA. The CDR3 DNA sequence: TGTGCCAGCAGCTCCTTTCCGGGCCAGCCCCAGCATTTT. Its protein product is CASSSFPGQPQHF.

This clonotype was picked up many times. The genes are TRBV7-2 and TRBJ1-1; D remains unclear. Germline loops: CDR1 SGHTA, CDR2 FQGNSA. V was pared by 3 bases and J by 5 bases, with 13 bases between. The CDR3 is 14 residues long. CDR3 nucleotides: TGTGCCAGCAGCTTCAGTGGGCGCGGAACTGAAGCTTTCTTT. It specifies CASSFSGRGTEAFF. Supplemented by reference TRBV7-2 and TRBJ1-1, the full variable domain reads GAGVSQSPSNKVTEKGKDVELRCDPISGHTALYWYRQSLGQGLEFLIYFQGNSAPDKSGLPSDRFSAERTGGSVSTLTIQRTQQEDSAVYLCASSFSGRGTEAFFGQGTRLTVV.

This clonotype qualifies as medium-sized. The genes are TRBV4-2 and TRBJ2-3; D unresolved. Trimming shortened V by 0 bases and J by 6 bases, and 10 bases separated the two germline ends. CDR1 is LGHNA, CDR2 YNFKEQ, per germline. This CDR3 is built from 14 residues. CDR3 in DNA: TGTGCCAGCAGCCAAGATAAAGGCTGGGATACGCAGTATTTT. Residues: CASSQDKGWDTQYF.

This clonotype was seen at least ten times. The chain couples TRBV6-2 or TRBV6-3 to TRBJ2-7; D gene unclear. From germline, CDR1 is MNHEY and CDR2 SVGEGT. The CDR3 extends over 15 amino acids. Trimming stripped 5 bases from V and 0 bases from J, with 14 bases between. This CDR3 is CASSLKWGSSYEQYV. CDR3 bases: TGTGCCAGCAGTCTGAAGTGGGGTAGCTCCTACGAGCAGTACGTC.

This clonotype has a single count. The gene calls are TRBV29-1 and TRBJ2-3; 8 bases match TRBD1. CDR1 and CDR2 from the germline V gene are SQVTM and ANQGSEA. V was clipped by 7 bases and J by 3 bases; unmatched bases: 12. The CDR3 is made up of 15 amino acids. CDR3 amino acids: CSEKGAGGFTDTQYF. The CDR3 bases are TGCAGCGAGAAGGGGGCAGGGGGCTTTACAGATACGCAGTATTTT.

This clonotype was seen many times. This chain uses TRBV5-1 with TRBJ1-4; D is unresolved. The V gene lost 5 bases and the J gene lost 4 bases, with 9 bases spanning the gap. In germline, CDR1 is SGHRS, CDR2 YFSETQ. The CDR3 sequence is 13 residues long. In DNA form, the CDR3 reads TGCGCCAGCAGGATTGCAGATAATGAAAAACTGTTTTTT. This translates into CASRIADNEKLFF.